A single sample is the source of the 25 T cell receptor beta chains below, sequenced in a study of blood T cells in healthy people across ages. A second PCR, run for roughly 7 to 12 cycles, used a sample-barcoded 5' primer plus a J-beta primer mix. TCRdb re-called the 5' RACE reads through MiXCR, storing one row per CDR3 protein. This table holds 800,000 or so distinct CDR3 sequences, 20% to 25% found once. The same sample was also studied in work on T cells of mothers and their children.

Sequencing input: blood. These receptors originate from a boy between 10 and 17 years old in good health.

The chain is built from TRBV18 and TRBJ2-6, with D perhaps TRBD1 (5 bases). CDR1 and CDR2 (germline): KGHSH, LQKENI. Trimming took off 2 bases at V and 0 bases at J, with 11 bases between the two ends. The CDR3 loop spans 17 amino acids. CDR3 sequence: CASSPVPTGSGANVLTF. The CDR3 DNA reads as TGTGCCAGCTCACCAGTCCCCACAGGCTCTGGGGCCAACGTCCTGACTTTC.

This clonotype came up a few times. The V and J genes are TRBV28 and TRBJ1-5, with a tentative D call TRBD1 (6 bases). CDR1 and CDR2 (germline): MDHEN, SYDVKM. V was trimmed by 7 bases and J by 2 bases, leaving 15 bases between them. The CDR3 has 15 residues. CDR3 coding DNA: TGTGCCAGCACTCCTCCCGGACAGCGCAATCAGCCCCAGCATTTT. Encoded protein: CASTPPGQRNQPQHF.

This clonotype was counted at least ten times. A read error may account for a junction end that differs from germline. The V gene is TRBV12-3 or TRBV12-4, the J gene TRBJ2-5; D gene uncertain. There are 13 residues in the CDR3. For the CDR3, the DNA is TGTGCCAGCAGCTTAGGCAGCCAAGAGACCCAGTACTTC. This translates into CASSLGSQETQYF.

This clonotype has only a few counts. The chain combines TRBV20-1 with TRBJ1-6, with 8 bases fitting TRBD1. The germline V gene encodes CDR1 DFQATT and CDR2 SNEGSKA (reference sequence). This CDR3 spans 13 amino acids. V shed 5 bases, J shed 11 bases, and the junction held 8 bases outside the gene matches. CDR3 DNA: TGCAGTGCTCCCGGACAGGGTGGGGCACCCCTCCACTTT. Amino acid sequence: CSAPGQGGAPLHF.

This clonotype was observed a handful of times. This chain connects TRBV10-3 to TRBJ1-6; D uncertain. CDR3 length equals 14 residues. CDR1 and CDR2 (germline): ENHRY, SYGVKD. Trimming pared 6 bases from V and 7 bases from J, leaving 13 bases between. The CDR3 is CAISPEQRNSPLHF. The CDR3 region has the DNA TGTGCCATCAGCCCGGAACAGCGCAATTCACCCCTCCACTTT.

This clonotype was seen a handful of times. The J gene is TRBJ1-2, the V gene TRBV7-2; D is possibly TRBD1 (5 bases). The V gene's germline CDR1 is SGHTA and CDR2 FQGNSA. CDR3 length equals 15 residues. The V gene lost 5 bases and the J gene lost 4 bases, with 17 bases spanning the gap. The CDR3, as DNA: TGTGCCAGCAGCCCTAGTGGGGGATCCGGCTATGGCTACACCTTC. Translating gives CASSPSGGSGYGYTF.

This clonotype was seen only a few times. This sequence joins TRBV29-1 and TRBJ2-7; D remains unclear. Trimming left V 2 bases short and J 2 bases short, with 10 bases between. The CDR3 is made up of 13 amino acids. CDR1 is SQVTM, CDR2 ANQGSEA, per germline. The DNA of the CDR3 is TGCAGCGTTGAACAGCAGGAGCCCTACGAGCAGTACTTC. Residues: CSVEQQEPYEQYF.

This clonotype showed up just a few times. V is TRBV7-2 and J is TRBJ2-1, with D maybe TRBD1 (6 bases). V lost 4 bases to trimming and J lost 1 base, with 11 bases between them. CDR1 SGHTA and CDR2 FQGNSA come from the germline V gene. There are 15 residues in the CDR3. CDR3 DNA: TGTGCCAGCAGCTCAGGACAGCCATCCTACAATGAGCAGTTCTTC. It yields the protein CASSSGQPSYNEQFF.

This chain connects TRBV29-1 to TRBJ2-7; possible D gene TRBD1, 5 bases. CDR3 length equals 14 residues. Germline V gene sequence: CDR1 SQVTM, CDR2 ANQGSEA. The germline V and J ends were trimmed by 5 bases and 2 bases, with 16 bases remaining between them. The CDR3 DNA is TGCAGCGTTACTTACACCGACAGAACCTACGAGCAGTACTTC. As protein: CSVTYTDRTYEQYF.

This clonotype was counted only a few times. V is TRBV7-9 and J is TRBJ2-5; the D gene could be TRBD1 or TRBD2 (5 bases each). The J call may be wrong; the DNA end is better matched by TRBJ2-7. Per germline, CDR1 SEHNR and CDR2 FQNEAQ (reference sequence). This CDR3 has 16 amino acids. The CDR3 region is CASSSGTAGTTYEQYF. DNA for the CDR3: TGTGCCAGCAGCTCGGGAACTGCAGGGACCACCTACGAGCAGTACTTC.

The table lists this clonotype with a few counts. The chain recombines TRBV25-1 with TRBJ2-7; tentatively, D is TRBD1 (5 bases). Germline loops: CDR1 MGHDK, CDR2 SYGVNS. CDR3 length: 13 residues. V was clipped by 3 bases and J by 1 base, with 7 bases between them. Here the CDR3 DNA reads TGTGCCAGCAGTGATCAGGGTTCCTACGAGCAGTACTTC. Its translation: CASSDQGSYEQYF.

V and J are TRBV7-3 and TRBJ1-1; D gene ambiguous. The V gene's germline CDR1 is SGHTA and CDR2 FQGTGA. Trimming pared 2 bases from V and 0 bases from J, leaving 7 bases between. The CDR3 runs to 14 residues. CDR3 bases: TGTGCCAGCAGCTTAGAACAGCTGAACACTGAAGCTTTCTTT. Translated: CASSLEQLNTEAFF.

About this clonotype itself: A read error is likely, as this CDR3 ends without the conserved phenylalanine or tryptophan. V usage is TRBV6-2 or TRBV6-3 and J usage is TRBJ1-1; the D is unclear. The CDR3 loop spans 13 amino acids. V was clipped by 2 bases and J by 10 bases, with 14 bases between them. Germline CDR1 reads MNHEY; CDR2 reads SVGEGT. The CDR3 DNA reads TGTGCCAGCAGTTACACCCTTATTGAAGGAGCTTTCTAT. Translation: CASSYTLIEGAFY.

This clonotype was observed a few times. The V call is TRBV18, the J call TRBJ2-5, with D uncertain. This CDR3 comprises 13 residues. Germline assignment: CDR1 KGHSH and CDR2 LQKENI. V lost 2 bases and J 4 bases, leaving 8 bases between the germline ends. The CDR3 loop is CASSPFVSETQYF. CDR3 bases: TGTGCCAGCTCACCATTCGTATCAGAGACCCAGTACTTC.

The CDR3 DNA follows: TGTGCCAGCAGCTTAGAGGTATCCTCCTACAATGAGCAGTTCTTC. Protein product: CASSLEVSSYNEQFF. This sequence joins TRBV11-2 and TRBJ2-1; D is undetermined. Deletions cut 0 bases from V and 0 bases from J, with 6 bases between. CDR1 is SGHAT and CDR2 is FQNNGV in the germline V gene. CDR3 length: 15 amino acids.

This clonotype was detected a few times. The chain uses TRBV20-1 and TRBJ2-1; 7 bases are a match to TRBD2. Germline CDR1 reads DFQATT; CDR2 reads SNEGSKA (reference sequence). Trimming removed 5 bases from V and 6 bases from J; junction bases left unmatched: 13. This CDR3 comprises 15 residues. The CDR3 nucleotides read TGCAGTGCTCAGCACGGACTAGATATGGCCAATGAGCAGTTCTTC. It translates to CSAQHGLDMANEQFF.

The gene calls are TRBV25-1 and TRBJ2-5, with D tentatively TRBD1 or TRBD2 (5 bases each). Germline V CDR1 and CDR2: MGHDK, SYGVNS. V dropped 4 bases and J dropped 5 bases, with 17 bases sitting between them. The CDR3 runs to 15 residues. The CDR3 is CASSAPGPMSETQYF. In DNA form, the CDR3 reads TGTGCCAGCAGTGCCCCGGGACCGATGAGTGAGACCCAGTACTTC.

The chain uses TRBV29-1 and TRBJ2-3, with D tentatively TRBD1 (6 bases). V lost 6 bases and J 2 bases, leaving 15 bases between the germline ends. The CDR3 consists of 14 residues. CDR1 and CDR2 from the germline V gene are SQVTM and ANQGSEA. The CDR3 here is CSVGGTFTTDTQYF. DNA for the CDR3: TGCAGCGTCGGTGGGACATTTACCACAGATACGCAGTATTTT.

This clonotype appeared a few times. Because it lacks the conserved phenylalanine or tryptophan at the end, this CDR3 is likely a read error. Here the CDR3 reads CSVAQGTASYEQYY. The CDR3 DNA reads as TGCAGCGTGGCACAGGGAACGGCCTCCTACGAGCAGTACTAC. This chain connects TRBV29-1 to TRBJ2-7, with TRBD1 as a possible D gene (6 bases). The CDR3 runs to 14 residues. CDR1 is SQVTM, CDR2 ANQGSEA, per germline. Deletions cut 6 bases from V and 0 bases from J, with 15 bases between.

The chain links TRBV27 to TRBJ2-5; D might be TRBD1 (7 bases). The J call may be mistaken, given a closer DNA end match to TRBJ2-1. CDR3 size: 15 residues. CDR1 and CDR2 (germline): MNHEY, SMNVEV (reference sequence). The CDR3 sequence is CASSLESGGSTEQFF. CDR3 bases: TGTGCCAGCAGTTTAGAGTCAGGGGGGAGTACTGAGCAGTTCTTC.

V and J are TRBV20-1 and TRBJ1-4; unclear D gene. The CDR3 has 13 amino acids. CDR1 and CDR2 (germline): DFQATT, SNEGSKA (reference sequence). CDR3 in amino acids: CSGDLIANEKLFF. CDR3 bases: TGCAGCGGAGACCTAATCGCTAATGAAAAACTGTTTTTT.

The rearrangement links TRBV28 to TRBJ2-1; 13 bases are a match to TRBD2. The length of the CDR3 is 17 residues. The V segment lost 3 bases and the J segment 9 bases; nucleotides outside the gene matches: 11. Germline loops: CDR1 MDHEN, CDR2 SYDVKM. The CDR3 DNA is TGTGCCAGCAGTTTTCGACTAGCGGGAGGTTCCCGGGGTGAGCAGTTCTTC. This sequence encodes CASSFRLAGGSRGEQFF.

This clonotype was seen only a few times. J is TRBJ2-7 and V is TRBV7-9; perhaps TRBD2 as D (5 bases). The CDR3 loop spans 14 amino acids. CDR1 SEHNR and CDR2 FQNEAQ come from the germline V gene (reference sequence). V gave up 2 bases and J gave up 2 bases, with 10 bases separating them. The CDR3 loop is CASSLTGNPYEQYF. DNA of the CDR3: TGTGCCAGCAGCTTAACCGGGAACCCCTACGAGCAGTACTTC.

CDR3 in DNA: TGTGCCAGTAGTATAGAGGGGAATCAGAACAATGAGCAGTTCTTC. The encoded protein is CASSIEGNQNNEQFF. The V and J genes are TRBV19 and TRBJ2-1, with D unclear. CDR1 and CDR2 (germline): LNHDA, SQIVND (reference sequence). The CDR3 covers 15 residues. V lost 0 bases and J lost 5, with 11 bases in between. Using reference TRBV19 and TRBJ2-1 for the parts outside the CDR3, the full variable domain is DGGITQSPKYLFRKEGQNVTLSCEQNLNHDAMYWYRQDPGQGLRLIYYSQIVNDFQKGDIAEGYSVSREKKESFPLTVTSAQKNPTAFYLCASSIEGNQNNEQFFGPGTRLTVL.

This chain connects TRBV28 to TRBJ2-7, with D tentatively TRBD2 (5 bases). V lost 4 bases, J lost 2 bases, and 15 bases lay in between. The CDR3 has 15 residues. Germline V gene data show CDR1 as MDHEN and CDR2 as SYDVKM. CDR3 residues: CASSSPERRTYEQYF. As DNA, the CDR3 is TGTGCCAGCAGTTCCCCGGAGCGGAGGACCTACGAGCAGTACTTC. Supplemented by reference TRBV28 and TRBJ2-7, the full variable domain reads DVKVTQSSRYLVKRTGEKVFLECVQDMDHENMFWYRQDPGLGLRLIYFSYDVKMKEKGDIPEGYSVSREKKERFSLILESASTNQTSMYLCASSSPERRTYEQYFGPGTRLTVT.